The 7 T cell receptor beta chains below come from one sample, sequenced in a study of identical twins. TCRdb redid the calling of the 5' RACE reads with MiXCR, one entry per CDR3 protein. The sample holds 400,000 to 500,000 distinct CDR3 sequences; approximately 17% are singletons and the top ten take 9.5% to 15%. The specimen sequenced was naive T cells sorted from blood. The receptors originated from a middle-aged man in good health.

The chain recombines TRBV20-1 with TRBJ2-5; 7 nucleotides agree with TRBD2. The germline V gene encodes CDR1 DFQATT and CDR2 SNEGSKA (reference sequence). CDR3 length equals 13 residues. The junction had 0 bases not matched to a gene; V was cut back by 1 base and J by 1 base. The CDR3 sequence is CSARASGQETQYF. Written as DNA, the CDR3 is TGCAGTGCTAGAGCTAGCGGCCAAGAGACCCAGTACTTC.

In this sample, this clonotype turned up a few times. J is TRBJ2-1 and V is TRBV7-9; 11 nucleotides match TRBD1. J was trimmed by 7 bases and V by 4 bases; bases with no gene match: 3. The CDR3 length is 14 residues. Germline CDR1 SEHNR, CDR2 FQNEAQ (reference sequence). In DNA, the CDR3 is TGTGCCAGCAGCTGGGACAGGGGGGCAAATGAGCAGTTCTTC. Translation: CASSWDRGANEQFF.

V is TRBV5-1 and J is TRBJ2-3, with D tentatively TRBD1 or TRBD2 (7 bases each). Trimming left V 5 bases short and J 4 bases short, with 17 bases between. This CDR3 region has 15 residues. Germline loops: CDR1 SGHRS, CDR2 YFSETQ. In DNA, the CDR3 is TGCGCCAGCAGGACTGGACAGGCGGGGGCAGATACGCAGTATTTT. Translation: CASRTGQAGADTQYF.

This clonotype appeared many times. This sequence joins TRBV15 and TRBJ2-3; D might be TRBD1 (6 bases). The V end was cut by 5 bases, the J end by 2 bases, with 11 bases between. This CDR3 spans 14 amino acids. Germline V gene lookup returns CDR1 LNHNV and CDR2 YYDKDF (reference sequence). The CDR3 DNA sequence: TGTGCCACCAGCCAGGGGCAGCTCACAGATACGCAGTATTTT. Its protein is CATSQGQLTDTQYF.

This sequence joins TRBV29-1 and TRBJ2-3; 9 bases match TRBD2. Germline V gene data show CDR1 as SQVTM and CDR2 as ANQGSEA. The CDR3 sequence is 16 residues long. Unmatched junction bases numbered 15, after V lost 7 bases and J lost 4 bases. CDR3 in amino acids: CSARRTSDGTSDTQYF. DNA for the CDR3: TGCAGCGCCCGAAGGACTAGCGATGGGACGTCAGATACGCAGTATTTT.

The chain links TRBV20-1 to TRBJ2-5; 10 positions agree with TRBD1. Looked up from germline, CDR1 is DFQATT and CDR2 is SNEGSKA (reference sequence). This CDR3 region has 14 residues. Trimming at V came to 1 base and at J to 5 bases, leaving 4 bases not matched to a gene. CDR3 protein: CSARGGTGDETQYF. The CDR3 nucleotides are TGCAGTGCTAGAGGGGGGACAGGGGACGAGACCCAGTACTTC.

The CDR3 DNA is TGCGCCAGCAGTCAATCGACGAGCGGGGGGGCCAGTACGAGCACAGATACGCAGTATTTT. Translating it yields CASSQSTSGGASTSTDTQYF. The J gene is TRBJ2-3, the V gene TRBV23-1, with 10 bases aligning to TRBD2. TRBV23-1 is classed as an ORF, of uncertain function. The CDR3 runs to 20 residues. V shed 0 bases, J shed 0 bases, and the junction held 12 bases outside the gene matches.